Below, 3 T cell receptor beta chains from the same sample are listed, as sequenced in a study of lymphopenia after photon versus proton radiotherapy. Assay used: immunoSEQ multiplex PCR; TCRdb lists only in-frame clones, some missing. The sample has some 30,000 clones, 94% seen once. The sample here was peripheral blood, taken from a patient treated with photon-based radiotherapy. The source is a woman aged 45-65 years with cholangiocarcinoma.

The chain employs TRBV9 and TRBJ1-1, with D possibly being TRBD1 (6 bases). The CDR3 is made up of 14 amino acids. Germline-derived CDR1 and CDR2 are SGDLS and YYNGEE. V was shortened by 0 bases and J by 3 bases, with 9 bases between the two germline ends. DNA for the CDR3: TGTGCCAGCAGCGTAGTTGCAGGGGACACTGAAGCTTTCTTT. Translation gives CASSVVAGDTEAFF.

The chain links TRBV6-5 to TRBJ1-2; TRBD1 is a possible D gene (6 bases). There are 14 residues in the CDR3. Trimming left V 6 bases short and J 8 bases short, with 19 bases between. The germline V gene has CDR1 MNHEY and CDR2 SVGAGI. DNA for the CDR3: TGTGCCAGCAGCGACGGGACATCCTTATGGGGCTACACCTTC. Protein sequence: CASSDGTSLWGYTF.

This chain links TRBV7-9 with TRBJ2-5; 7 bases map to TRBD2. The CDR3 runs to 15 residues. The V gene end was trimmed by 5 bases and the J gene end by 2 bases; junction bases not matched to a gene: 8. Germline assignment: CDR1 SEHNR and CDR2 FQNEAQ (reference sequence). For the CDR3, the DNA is TGTGCCAGCAGCCCCTCGGGGGGTGGGCAAGAGACCCAGTACTTC. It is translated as CASSPSGGGQETQYF.